In this sample, the clone carrying this TCR beta chain turned up many times. Its target is not known. Original data processing: The distant-metastasis classifier for papillary thyroid cancer was built from CDR3 differences across clinicopathological groups. MiXCR reprocessed the PCR reads for TCRdb. The V and J calls reflect TCRdb's pipeline rather than the authors' work. The table includes about 35,000 clones, about a sixth detected once. This entry comes from a study of metastatic and nonmetastatic thyroid tumors. Study-level information: Peripheral blood and tumor or nodule samples from malignant and benign thyroid patients were compared. The study, taken as a whole, reports: Within blood and tumor, benign nodules reportedly had significantly lower TCR beta diversity than malignant thyroid tumors did.

The CDR3 has 15 residues. The germline CDR1 and CDR2 sequences are LGHDT and YNNKEL (reference sequence). The V end lost 1 base, the J end lost 5 bases, and 14 bases lay between the germline ends. Thyroid surgery took place with no prior treatment in any patient. V gene TRBV3-1 combines with J gene TRBJ2-5, with a weak D call TRBD2 (6 bases). The receptor was derived from a male donor with papillary thyroid cancer or a benign thyroid nodule (not recorded which). Some clones in this sample may be carry-over from other donors' samples. Sequences were obtained from blood. The CDR3 sequence is CASSQGPGSLETQYF. CDR3 coding DNA: TGTGCCAGCAGCCAAGGACCCGGGAGCCTGGAGACCCAGTACTTC.